The clone carrying this T cell receptor (beta chain) was counted between two and nine times. What it binds is unknown. Time point here: peripheral blood 6 weeks after treatment start. Sample contribution per patient ranged from 1 to 8, covering pretreatment and on-treatment. The data were obtained in a study of PD-L1 blockade in urothelial cancer. General study points: Stronger expansion of tumor-associated clones in blood at 3 weeks distinguished durable-benefit patients. Below-median pretreatment blood TCR clonality predicted better survival.

Germline CDR1 and CDR2: LNHDA and SQIVND (reference sequence). The CDR3 is 14 amino acids. Trimming took 3 bases from V and 7 from J, leaving 13 bases between them. Sequencing was performed with immunoSEQ multiplex PCR; in TCRdb, only in-frame clones are kept and a portion is missing. Among 35,000 or so clones listed, roughly 82% were seen once. The V gene is TRBV19, the J gene TRBJ2-1; tentative D call: TRBD1 (6 bases). This TCR was recovered from a man in his forties or fifties with urothelial cancer. This material consisted of PBMCs, taken around atezolizumab (anti-PD-L1) treatment. CDR3 in amino acids: CASSMWGQGNEQFF. DNA for the CDR3: TGTGCCAGTAGTATGTGGGGGCAGGGGAATGAGCAGTTCTTC. The variable domain in full, completed from reference TRBV19 and TRBJ2-1, reads DGGITQSPKYLFRKEGQNVTLSCEQNLNHDAMYWYRQDPGQGLRLIYYSQIVNDFQKGDIAEGYSVSREKKESFPLTVTSAQKNPTAFYLCASSMWGQGNEQFFGPGTRLTVL.